This entry lists 7 T cell receptor beta chains sequenced from one sample in a study of blood T cell repertoires in COVID-19. TCRdb's copy holds only in-frame clones and misses some; the assay was immunoSEQ multiplex PCR. There are a few hundred thousand clones in the sample; around three quarters occur only once, and around 3.2% lies in the top ten. The specimen sequenced was peripheral blood. These receptors originate from an elderly woman with acute or convalescent COVID-19.

This clone appeared a few times. V and J are TRBV3-1 (or the pseudogene TRBV3-2) and TRBJ1-1; perhaps TRBD1 as D (6 bases). The germline V gene encodes CDR1 LGHDT and CDR2 YNNKEL (reference sequence). V gave up 2 bases and J gave up 1 base, with 11 bases separating them. This CDR3 has 15 amino acids. Written as DNA, the CDR3 is TGTGCCAGCAGCCAATCCGGGACAAGGAACACTGAAGCTTTCTTT. As protein: CASSQSGTRNTEAFF.

This clone was counted a few times. The V gene is TRBV7-9, the J gene TRBJ2-5; 10 bases match TRBD1. With 5 bases clipped from V and 5 bases from J, the junction kept 5 bases outside the gene matches. The germline gives CDR1 SEHNR, CDR2 FQNEAQ (reference sequence). The CDR3 length is 14 residues. CDR3 amino acids: CASSVTGGLETQYF. CDR3 DNA sequence: TGTGCCAGCAGCGTGACAGGGGGCCTGGAGACCCAGTACTTC.

The V and J genes are TRBV5-1 and TRBJ2-1; D gene ambiguous. Germline CDR1 is SGHRS and CDR2 is YFSETQ. V was clipped by 5 bases and J by 0 bases, with 12 bases between them. The CDR3 is 15 amino acids. CDR3 in DNA: TGCGCCAGCAGTAGAGGCGGAAGCTCCTACAATGAGCAGTTCTTC. Protein product: CASSRGGSSYNEQFF.

The chain combines TRBV5-1 with TRBJ1-2, with D possibly matching TRBD1 (6 bases). Deletions cut 4 bases from V and 7 bases from J, with 14 bases between. The CDR3 totals 13 residues. Germline loops: CDR1 SGHRS, CDR2 YFSETQ. The CDR3 spells CASSLRTVFGYTF. CDR3 nucleotides: TGCGCCAGCAGCCTAAGGACAGTTTTTGGCTACACCTTC.

This clone was found a few times. The V call is TRBV7-2, the J call TRBJ2-2, with TRBD1 matching over 10 bases. The CDR3 is made up of 17 amino acids. The ends lost 1 base at V and 3 bases at J; junction bases unmatched: 5. From germline, CDR1 is SGHTA and CDR2 FQGNSA. CDR3 region: CASSLVGTGAYTGELFF. The CDR3 nucleotides are TGTGCCAGCAGCTTAGTAGGGACAGGGGCGTACACCGGGGAGCTGTTTTTT.

The V gene is TRBV12-3 or TRBV12-4, the J gene TRBJ1-2, with 9 bases identical to TRBD1. This CDR3 has 13 residues. With V trimmed by 2 bases and J by 8 bases, 3 bases remained unmatched. DNA for the CDR3: TGTGCCAGCAGTTTAAGGGACAGGGTCGGCTACACCTTC. Its translation is CASSLRDRVGYTF.

V gene TRBV5-1 combines with J gene TRBJ1-4; possible D gene TRBD1, 5 bases. Deletions cut 0 bases from V and 5 bases from J, with 11 bases between. Germline CDR1 is SGHRS and CDR2 is YFSETQ. This CDR3 is 15 amino acids long. CDR3 in amino acids: CASSLVSGGNEKLFF. DNA of the CDR3: TGCGCCAGCAGCTTGGTTTCGGGGGGGAATGAAAAACTGTTTTTT.